Below are 5 T cell receptor beta chains sequenced from a single sample in a study of blood T cell repertoires in COVID-19. Clones were sequenced by immunoSEQ multiplex PCR, and TCRdb holds only the in-frame ones, with some missing. Counted here are some 97,000 clones, 80% occurring once; the ten biggest clones make up approximately 29%. The specimen sequenced was peripheral blood. Receptors originate from a man between 70 and 80 years old with active or convalescent COVID-19.

The chain is built from TRBV27 and TRBJ2-7; D is unclear. The germline CDR1 and CDR2 sequences are MNHEY and SMNVEV (reference sequence). The CDR3 is made up of 13 amino acids. Trimming pared 6 bases from V and 7 bases from J, leaving 16 bases between. The CDR3 sequence: CASSHPQAKEQYF. In nucleotides, the CDR3 is TGTGCCAGCAGCCACCCTCAAGCGAAGGAGCAGTACTTC.

The rearrangement links TRBV2 to TRBJ2-7; TRBD1 agrees at 7 bases. Germline V CDR1 and CDR2: SNHLY, FYNNEI. Trimming took 6 bases from V and 1 from J; bases not matched to a gene: 6. This CDR3 spans 14 amino acids. The CDR3 spells CASRVRDSSYEQYF. The CDR3 DNA sequence: TGTGCCAGCAGAGTTCGGGACAGTTCCTACGAGCAGTACTTC.

This clone has only a few counts. CDR3 DNA: TGTGCCAGCAGTTCGTCCACAGGGTTGAATCAGCCCCAGCATTTT. Translated, it gives CASSSSTGLNQPQHF. The chain recombines TRBV6-2 or TRBV6-3 with TRBJ1-5; weak D call: TRBD1 (6 bases). CDR1 is MNHEY, CDR2 SVGEGT, per germline. The CDR3 sequence is 15 residues long. V lost 4 bases to trimming and J lost 4 bases, with 14 bases between them.

CDR3 bases: TGTGCCAGCAGCGTAGATAGCGGGGGGTGGGAGACCCAGTACTTC. It codes for CASSVDSGGWETQYF. The V and J genes are TRBV9 and TRBJ2-5, with 10 bases lining up with TRBD2. Germline V gene sequence: CDR1 SGDLS, CDR2 YYNGEE. This CDR3 contains 15 residues. The V and J ends lost 0 bases and 5 bases, in that order; junction bases with no gene match: 4.

CDR3 sequence reads: CASTLAGSYNEQFF. The CDR3 bases are TGTGCCAGCACCCTAGCGGGGTCCTACAATGAGCAGTTCTTC. The chain employs TRBV18 and TRBJ2-1, with 9 nucleotides matching TRBD2. The germline CDR1 and CDR2 sequences are KGHSH and LQKENI. The CDR3 length is 14 residues. V was pared by 8 bases and J by 1 base, with 3 bases of the junction left unmatched.